This T cell receptor (beta chain) comes out of a study of blood T cells in healthy people across ages. Study-level background: About one barcoded beta molecule was captured per two T cells (by template switching). Study-level findings and limits: PBMCs that were unsorted prevented a conclusive naive versus antigen-experienced comparison.

Looked up from germline, CDR1 is SGHTA and CDR2 is FQGNSA. Trimming took off 5 bases at V and 2 bases at J, with 12 bases between the two ends. The CDR3 runs 14 residues. About this clonotype itself: Its antigen is still unknown.

Sample-barcoded 5' priming and a J-beta primer mix drove a second PCR of 7 to 11 cycles. TCRdb re-called the 5' RACE reads through MiXCR, storing one row per CDR3 protein. Of some 1.5 million distinct CDR3 sequences listed, about 45% were seen once; the top ten hold under 5%. Material for sequencing was blood. This receptor was taken from a woman aged 18-35 years in good health. The chain links TRBV7-2 to TRBJ1-2, with unresolved D. CDR3 in amino acids: CASSPMFGNYGYTF. DNA for the CDR3: TGTGCCAGCAGCCCCATGTTTGGGAACTATGGCTACACCTTC.